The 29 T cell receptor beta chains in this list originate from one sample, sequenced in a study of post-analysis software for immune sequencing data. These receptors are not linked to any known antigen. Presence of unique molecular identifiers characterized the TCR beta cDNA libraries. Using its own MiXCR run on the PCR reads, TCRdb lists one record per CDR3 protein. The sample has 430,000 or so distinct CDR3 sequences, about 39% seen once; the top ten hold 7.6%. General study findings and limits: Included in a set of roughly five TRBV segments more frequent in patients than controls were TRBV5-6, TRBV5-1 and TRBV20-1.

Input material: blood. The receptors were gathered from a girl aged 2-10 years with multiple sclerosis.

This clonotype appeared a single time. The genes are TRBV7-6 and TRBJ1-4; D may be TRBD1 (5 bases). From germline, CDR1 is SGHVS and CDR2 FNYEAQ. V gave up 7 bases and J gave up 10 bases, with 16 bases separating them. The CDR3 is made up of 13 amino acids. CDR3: CASTEGSPGKLFF. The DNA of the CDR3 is TGTGCCAGCACCGAGGGGAGCCCCGGAAAACTGTTTTTT.

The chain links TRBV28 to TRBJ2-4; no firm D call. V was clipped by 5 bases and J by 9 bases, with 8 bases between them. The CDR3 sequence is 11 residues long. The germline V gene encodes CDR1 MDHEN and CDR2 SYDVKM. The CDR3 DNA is TGTGCCAGCAGTCGAAATGGCATTCAGTACTTC. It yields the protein CASSRNGIQYF. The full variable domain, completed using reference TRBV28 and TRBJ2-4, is DVKVTQSSRYLVKRTGEKVFLECVQDMDHENMFWYRQDPGLGLRLIYFSYDVKMKEKGDIPEGYSVSREKKERFSLILESASTNQTSMYLCASSRNGIQYFGAGTRLSVL.

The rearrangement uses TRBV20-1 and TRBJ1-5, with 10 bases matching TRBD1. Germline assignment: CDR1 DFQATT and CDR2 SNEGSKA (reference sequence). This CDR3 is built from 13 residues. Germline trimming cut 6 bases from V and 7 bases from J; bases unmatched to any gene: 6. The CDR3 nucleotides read TGCAGTGCGGTGACAGGGGGCTGGCAGCCCCAGCATTTT. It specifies CSAVTGGWQPQHF.

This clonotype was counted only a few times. In nucleotides, the CDR3 is TGCGCCAGCAGTAATCAGGCGGACAAAAACATTCAGTACTTC. Its protein is CASSNQADKNIQYF. The chain is built from TRBV5-1 and TRBJ2-4; no clear D. The germline V gene has CDR1 SGHRS and CDR2 YFSETQ. This CDR3 comprises 14 residues. V was clipped by 5 bases and J by 3 bases, with 12 bases between them.

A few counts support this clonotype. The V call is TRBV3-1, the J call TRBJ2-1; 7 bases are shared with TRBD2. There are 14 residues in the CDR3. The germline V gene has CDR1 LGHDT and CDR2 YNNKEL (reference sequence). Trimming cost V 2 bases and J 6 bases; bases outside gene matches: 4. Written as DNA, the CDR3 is TGTGCCAGCAGCCAACGTGGACTAGGCAATGAGCAGTTCTTC. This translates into CASSQRGLGNEQFF.

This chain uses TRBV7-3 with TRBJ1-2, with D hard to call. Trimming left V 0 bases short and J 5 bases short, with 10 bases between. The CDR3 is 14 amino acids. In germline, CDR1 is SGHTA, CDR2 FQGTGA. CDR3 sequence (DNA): TGTGCCAGCAGCTTAACGGGAAGAGAGTATGGCTACACCTTC. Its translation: CASSLTGREYGYTF. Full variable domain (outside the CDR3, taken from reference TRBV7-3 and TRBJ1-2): GAGVSQTPSNKVTEKGKYVELRCDPISGHTALYWYRQSLGQGPEFLIYFQGTGAADDSGLPNDRFFAVRPEGSVSTLKIQRTERGDSAVYLCASSLTGREYGYTFGSGTRLTVV.

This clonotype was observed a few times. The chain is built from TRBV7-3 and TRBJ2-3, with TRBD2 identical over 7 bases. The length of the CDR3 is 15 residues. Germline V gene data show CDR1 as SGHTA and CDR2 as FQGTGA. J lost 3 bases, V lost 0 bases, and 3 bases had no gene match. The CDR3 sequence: CASSLTLGGTDTQYF. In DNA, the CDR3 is TGTGCCAGCAGCTTAACTCTGGGAGGGACAGATACGCAGTATTTT.

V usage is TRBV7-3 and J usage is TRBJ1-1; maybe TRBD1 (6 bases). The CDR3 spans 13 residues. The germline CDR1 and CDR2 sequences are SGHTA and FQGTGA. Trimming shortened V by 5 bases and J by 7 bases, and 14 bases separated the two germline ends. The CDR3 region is CASSLTMDSEAFF. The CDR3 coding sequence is TGTGCCAGCAGCCTTACCATGGACAGTGAAGCTTTCTTT.

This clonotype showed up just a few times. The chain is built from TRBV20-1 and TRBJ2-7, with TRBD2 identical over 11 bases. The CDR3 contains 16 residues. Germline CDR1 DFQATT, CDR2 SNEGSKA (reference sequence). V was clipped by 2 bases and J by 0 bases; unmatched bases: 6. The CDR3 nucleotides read TGCAGTGCTAGAAAACTAGCGGGGGTGCACTCCTACGAGCAGTACTTC. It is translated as CSARKLAGVHSYEQYF.

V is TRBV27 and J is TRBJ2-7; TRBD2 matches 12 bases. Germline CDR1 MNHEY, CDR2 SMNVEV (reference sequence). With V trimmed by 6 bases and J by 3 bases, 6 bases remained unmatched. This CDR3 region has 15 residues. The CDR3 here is CASRFPTSGGYEQYF. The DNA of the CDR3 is TGTGCCAGCAGATTTCCGACTAGCGGGGGCTACGAGCAGTACTTC.

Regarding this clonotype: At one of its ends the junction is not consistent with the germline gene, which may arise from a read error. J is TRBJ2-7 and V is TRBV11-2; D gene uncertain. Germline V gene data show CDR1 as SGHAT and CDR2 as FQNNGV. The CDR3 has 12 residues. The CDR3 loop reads CAISPIWDEQYF. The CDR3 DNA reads TGTGCCATCAGCCCTATTTGGGACGAGCAGTACTTC.

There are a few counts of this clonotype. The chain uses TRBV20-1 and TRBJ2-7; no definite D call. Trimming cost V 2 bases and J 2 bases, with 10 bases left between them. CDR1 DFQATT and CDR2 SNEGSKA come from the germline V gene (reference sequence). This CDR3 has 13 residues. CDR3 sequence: CSARLQAAYEQYF. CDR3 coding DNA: TGCAGTGCTAGACTCCAGGCCGCCTACGAGCAGTACTTC.

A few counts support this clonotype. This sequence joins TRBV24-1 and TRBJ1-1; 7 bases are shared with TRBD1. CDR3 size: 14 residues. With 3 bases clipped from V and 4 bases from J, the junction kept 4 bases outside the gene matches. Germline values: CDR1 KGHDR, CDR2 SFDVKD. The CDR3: CATSDGTASTEAFF. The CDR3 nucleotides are TGTGCCACCAGTGATGGGACAGCAAGCACTGAAGCTTTCTTT.

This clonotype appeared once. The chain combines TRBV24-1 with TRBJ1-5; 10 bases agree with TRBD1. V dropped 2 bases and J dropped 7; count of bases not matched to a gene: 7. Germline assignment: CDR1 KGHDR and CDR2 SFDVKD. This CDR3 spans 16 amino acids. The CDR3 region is CATSDSRGQGRQPQHF. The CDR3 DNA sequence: TGTGCCACCAGTGATTCTAGGGGACAGGGGCGACAGCCCCAGCATTTT.

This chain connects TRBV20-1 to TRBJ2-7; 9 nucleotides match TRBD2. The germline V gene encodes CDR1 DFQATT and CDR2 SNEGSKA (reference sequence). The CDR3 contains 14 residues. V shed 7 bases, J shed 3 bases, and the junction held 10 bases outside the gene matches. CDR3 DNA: TGCAGTGTCGCGGGGGGGGCTGGAGTCTACGAGCAGTACTTC. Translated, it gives CSVAGGAGVYEQYF.

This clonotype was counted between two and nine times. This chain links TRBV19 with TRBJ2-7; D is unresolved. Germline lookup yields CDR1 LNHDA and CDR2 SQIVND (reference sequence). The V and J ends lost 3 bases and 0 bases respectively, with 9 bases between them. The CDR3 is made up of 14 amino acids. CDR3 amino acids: CASSINTNSYEQYF. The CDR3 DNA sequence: TGTGCCAGTAGTATCAACACTAACTCCTACGAGCAGTACTTC.

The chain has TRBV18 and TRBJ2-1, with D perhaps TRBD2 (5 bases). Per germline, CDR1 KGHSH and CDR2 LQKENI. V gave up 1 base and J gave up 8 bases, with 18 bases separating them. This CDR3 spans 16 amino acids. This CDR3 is CASSPQNVGEVDEQFF. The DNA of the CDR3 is TGTGCCAGCTCACCACAAAATGTGGGAGAGGTCGATGAGCAGTTCTTC.

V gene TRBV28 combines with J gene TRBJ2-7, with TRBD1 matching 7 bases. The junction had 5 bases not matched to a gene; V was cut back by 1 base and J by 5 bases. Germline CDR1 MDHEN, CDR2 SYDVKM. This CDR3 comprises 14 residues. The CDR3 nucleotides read TGTGCCAGCAGTTTATCTAGGGGGCGAAACGAGCAGTACTTC. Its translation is CASSLSRGRNEQYF.

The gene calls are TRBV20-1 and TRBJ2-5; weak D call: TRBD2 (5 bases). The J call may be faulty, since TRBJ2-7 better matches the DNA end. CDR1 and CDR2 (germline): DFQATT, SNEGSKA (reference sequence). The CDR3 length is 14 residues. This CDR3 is CSAKTSGLDYEQYF. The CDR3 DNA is TGCAGTGCTAAAACAAGCGGACTGGACTACGAGCAGTACTTC.

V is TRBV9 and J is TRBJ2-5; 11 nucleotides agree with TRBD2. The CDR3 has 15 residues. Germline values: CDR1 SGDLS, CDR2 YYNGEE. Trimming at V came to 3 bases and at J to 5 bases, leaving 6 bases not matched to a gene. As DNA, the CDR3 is TGTGCCAGCAGCGCGGGACTAGCGGCCGTGGAGACCCAGTACTTC. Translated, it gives CASSAGLAAVETQYF. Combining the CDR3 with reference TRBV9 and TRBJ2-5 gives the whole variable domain DSGVTQTPKHLITATGQRVTLRCSPRSGDLSVYWYQQSLDQGLQFLIQYYNGEERAKGNILERFSAQQFPDLHSELNLSSLELGDSALYFCASSAGLAAVETQYFGPGTRLLVL.

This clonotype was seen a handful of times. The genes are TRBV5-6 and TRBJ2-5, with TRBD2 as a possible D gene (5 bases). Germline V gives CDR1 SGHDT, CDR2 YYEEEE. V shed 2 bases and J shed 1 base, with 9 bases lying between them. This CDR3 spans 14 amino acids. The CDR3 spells CASSLTLAQETQYF. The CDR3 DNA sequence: TGTGCCAGCAGCTTAACCCTAGCCCAAGAGACCCAGTACTTC.

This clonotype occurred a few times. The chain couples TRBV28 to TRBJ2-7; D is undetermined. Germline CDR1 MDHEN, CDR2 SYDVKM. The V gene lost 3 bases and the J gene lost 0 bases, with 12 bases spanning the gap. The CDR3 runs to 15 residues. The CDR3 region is CASSFSGRISYEQYF. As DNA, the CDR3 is TGTGCCAGCAGTTTTAGTGGACGGATCTCCTACGAGCAGTACTTC. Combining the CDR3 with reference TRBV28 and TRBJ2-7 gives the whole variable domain DVKVTQSSRYLVKRTGEKVFLECVQDMDHENMFWYRQDPGLGLRLIYFSYDVKMKEKGDIPEGYSVSREKKERFSLILESASTNQTSMYLCASSFSGRISYEQYFGPGTRLTVT.

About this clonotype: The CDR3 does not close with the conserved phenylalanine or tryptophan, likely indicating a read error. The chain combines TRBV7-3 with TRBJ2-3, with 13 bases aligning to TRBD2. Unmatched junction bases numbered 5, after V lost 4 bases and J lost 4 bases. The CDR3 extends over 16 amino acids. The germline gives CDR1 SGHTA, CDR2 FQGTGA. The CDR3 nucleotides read TGTGCCAGCAGCTCAGGACTAGCGGGAGCCGCAGATACGCAGTATGTT. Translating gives CASSSGLAGAADTQYV.

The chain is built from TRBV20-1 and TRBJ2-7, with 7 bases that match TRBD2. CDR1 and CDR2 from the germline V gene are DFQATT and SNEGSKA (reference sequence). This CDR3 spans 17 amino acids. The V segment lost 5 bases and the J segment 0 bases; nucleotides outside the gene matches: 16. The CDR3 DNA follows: TGCAGTGCTCAAGCGGGGCTACGGCCCGGGCCCTCCTACGAGCAGTACTTC. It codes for CSAQAGLRPGPSYEQYF.

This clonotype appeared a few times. The CDR3: CASSLAWDTTGANVLTF. CDR3 in DNA: TGTGCCAGCAGCTTAGCATGGGACACAACTGGGGCCAACGTCCTGACTTTC. The chain links TRBV7-9 to TRBJ2-6; D is perhaps TRBD1 (6 bases). Trimming took 0 bases from V and 2 from J, leaving 11 bases between them. This CDR3 has 17 amino acids. CDR1 and CDR2 from the germline V gene are SEHNR and FQNEAQ (reference sequence).

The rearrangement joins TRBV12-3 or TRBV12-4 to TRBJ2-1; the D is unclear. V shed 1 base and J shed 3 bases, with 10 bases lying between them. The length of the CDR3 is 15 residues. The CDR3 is CASSLDVGIYNEQFF. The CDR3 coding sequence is TGTGCCAGCAGTTTAGATGTGGGAATCTACAATGAGCAGTTCTTC.

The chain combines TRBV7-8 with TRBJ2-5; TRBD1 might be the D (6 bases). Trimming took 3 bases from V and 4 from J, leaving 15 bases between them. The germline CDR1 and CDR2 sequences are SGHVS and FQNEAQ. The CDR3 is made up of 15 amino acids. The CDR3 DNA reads TGTGCCAGCAGCTTCGGTCCGACAGGACGAGAGACCCAGTACTTC. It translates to CASSFGPTGRETQYF.

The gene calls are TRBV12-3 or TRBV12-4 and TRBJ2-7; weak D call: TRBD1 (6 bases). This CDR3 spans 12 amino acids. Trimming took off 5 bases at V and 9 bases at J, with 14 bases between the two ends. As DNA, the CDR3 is TGTGCCAGCAGTCCTGGAACAGGGTTGCAGTACTTC. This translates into CASSPGTGLQYF.

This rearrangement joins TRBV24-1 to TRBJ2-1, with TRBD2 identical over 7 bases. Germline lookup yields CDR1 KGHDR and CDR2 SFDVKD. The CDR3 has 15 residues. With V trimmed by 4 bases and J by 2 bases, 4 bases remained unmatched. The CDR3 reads CATSEAGAPYNEQFF. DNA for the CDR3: TGTGCCACCAGTGAGGCGGGAGCCCCCTACAATGAGCAGTTCTTC.